These 17 T cell receptor beta chains were sequenced from one sample in a study of T cell responses to AZD1222 COVID-19 vaccine. This table comes from immunoSEQ multiplex PCR, and its TCRdb copy is limited to in-frame clones, with some not included. The table includes 100,000 to 130,000 clones, roughly nine tenths detected once. The sample was peripheral blood, taken on day 0 of MenACWY control vaccination. The receptors stem from an adult in good health.

This sequence joins TRBV7-2 and TRBJ2-2, with TRBD1 matching 7 bases. The germline gives CDR1 SGHTA, CDR2 FQGNSA. The CDR3 extends over 15 amino acids. V shed 5 bases, J shed 4 bases, and the junction held 7 bases outside the gene matches. DNA for the CDR3: TGTGCCAGCAGCCTCGTAGGGGGCGTCACCGGGGAGCTGTTTTTT. This gives the protein CASSLVGGVTGELFF.

The chain has TRBV5-6 and TRBJ1-4, with a possible D match to TRBD1 (6 bases). The V gene lost 4 bases and the J gene lost 7 bases, with 14 bases spanning the gap. This CDR3 is built from 14 residues. Germline V gene sequence: CDR1 SGHDT, CDR2 YYEEEE. DNA of the CDR3: TGTGCCAGCAGCGCTGACATAGGGGGTGAAAAACTGTTTTTT. The encoded protein is CASSADIGGEKLFF.

V usage is TRBV19 and J usage is TRBJ1-1; D might be TRBD1 (6 bases). Germline values: CDR1 LNHDA, CDR2 SQIVND (reference sequence). Trimming left V 1 base short and J 4 bases short, with 13 bases between. CDR3 length equals 15 residues. CDR3 sequence (DNA): TGTGCCAGTAGTATAGGACAGGCTGGGGGCACTGAAGCTTTCTTT. Amino acids: CASSIGQAGGTEAFF.

The chain has TRBV4-3 and TRBJ2-7; possibly TRBD2 for D (5 bases). V was clipped by 0 bases and J by 0 bases, with 6 bases between them. CDR3 length: 14 amino acids. Germline V CDR1 and CDR2: LGHNA, YSLEER. The CDR3 nucleotides are TGCGCCAGCAGCCAAGAGGCGGGCTCCTACGAGCAGTACTTC. Its protein is CASSQEAGSYEQYF.

This chain uses TRBV5-6 with TRBJ2-7; D is unclear. Germline V gene sequence: CDR1 SGHDT, CDR2 YYEEEE. The CDR3 consists of 12 residues. The ends were cut back, 4 bases at V and 0 bases at J, with 5 bases in the middle. The CDR3 DNA follows: TGTGCCAGCAGCGTAATCTCCTACGAGCAGTACTTC. As protein: CASSVISYEQYF.

CDR3 amino acids: CASSSTGVPQHF. Written as DNA, the CDR3 is TGTGCCAGCAGCTCGACCGGGGTGCCCCAGCATTTT. This rearrangement joins TRBV7-8 to TRBJ1-5; D unclear. The CDR3 loop spans 12 amino acids. CDR1 and CDR2 from the germline V gene are SGHVS and FQNEAQ. V was clipped by 4 bases and J by 9 bases, with 10 bases between them. Supplemented by reference TRBV7-8 and TRBJ1-5, the full variable domain reads GAGVSQSPRYKVAKRGQDVALRCDPISGHVSLFWYQQALGQGPEFLTYFQNEAQLDKSGLPSDRFFAERPEGSVSTLKIQRTQQEDSAVYLCASSSTGVPQHFGDGTRLSIL.

The CDR3 sequence: CASSKRAGEGTEAFF. The CDR3 DNA reads as TGTGCCAGTAGTAAACGCGCAGGGGAGGGCACTGAAGCTTTCTTT. V is TRBV19 and J is TRBJ1-1; possibly TRBD1 for D (6 bases). The CDR3 runs 15 residues. Per germline, CDR1 LNHDA and CDR2 SQIVND (reference sequence). Trimming took off 4 bases at V and 4 bases at J, with 16 bases between the two ends.

This clone was seen more than once but under ten times. The chain links TRBV7-8 to TRBJ1-5, with D tentatively TRBD1 (6 bases). The germline V gene has CDR1 SGHVS and CDR2 FQNEAQ. The CDR3 totals 15 residues. V dropped 2 bases and J dropped 4 bases, with 12 bases sitting between them. The CDR3 bases are TGTGCCAGCAGCTTATGGGGGGGCGAGAATCAGCCCCAGCATTTT. Translating it yields CASSLWGGENQPQHF.

This chain joins TRBV9 and TRBJ2-7; D might be TRBD1 (6 bases). The CDR3 runs to 15 residues. Trimming took 4 bases from V and 3 from J, leaving 17 bases between them. CDR1 is SGDLS, CDR2 YYNGEE, per germline. CDR3 in amino acids: CASSPYSGHLYEQYF. CDR3 coding DNA: TGTGCCAGCAGCCCATACTCGGGACACCTCTACGAGCAGTACTTC. Based on the CDR3 plus reference TRBV9 and TRBJ2-7, the full variable domain is DSGVTQTPKHLITATGQRVTLRCSPRSGDLSVYWYQQSLDQGLQFLIQYYNGEERAKGNILERFSAQQFPDLHSELNLSSLELGDSALYFCASSPYSGHLYEQYFGPGTRLTVT.

This chain joins TRBV10-1 and TRBJ2-1, with TRBD1 identical over 7 bases. V lost 5 bases and J lost 6; bases outside the gene matches: 4. The CDR3 has 13 residues. Germline V gene data show CDR1 as WNHNN and CDR2 as SYGVQD (reference sequence). Here the CDR3 DNA reads TGCGCCAGCAGTACGGACAGGATCAATGAGCAGTTCTTC. This gives the protein CASSTDRINEQFF.

The chain is built from TRBV9 and TRBJ1-6; D is undetermined. This CDR3 spans 16 amino acids. Germline V lookup: CDR1 SGDLS, CDR2 YYNGEE. Trimming removed 1 base from V and 6 bases from J, with 14 bases in between. CDR3 bases: TGTGCCAGCAGCGTATCAGGCGGAGGGTCTAATTCACCCCTCCACTTT. Translation gives CASSVSGGGSNSPLHF.

As DNA, the CDR3 is TGTGCCAGTAGTCTCAGACAGGGGGCTGGGACAGATACGCAGTATTTT. Translated: CASSLRQGAGTDTQYF. V gene TRBV19 combines with J gene TRBJ2-3; TRBD1 aligns across 10 bases. The CDR3 sequence is 16 residues long. The germline gives CDR1 LNHDA, CDR2 SQIVND (reference sequence). After removal of 5 bases from V and 3 bases from J, the junction contained 8 bases not matched to a gene.

The V gene is TRBV6-5, the J gene TRBJ1-3; 8 nucleotides agree with TRBD1. CDR3 size: 16 residues. Germline V CDR1 and CDR2: MNHEY, SVGAGI. The trim removed 2 bases at V and 0 bases at J, leaving 3 bases unmatched. The DNA for the CDR3 is TGTGCCAGCAGTTACGTAGGACAGGGCTCTGGAAACACCATATATTTT. Amino acids: CASSYVGQGSGNTIYF.

The chain couples TRBV27 to TRBJ2-7, with a weak D call TRBD1 (5 bases). This CDR3 contains 10 residues. The germline gives CDR1 MNHEY, CDR2 SMNVEV (reference sequence). V was shortened by 8 bases and J by 12 bases, with 14 bases between the two germline ends. The CDR3 here is CASWGRPRYF. CDR3 DNA sequence: TGTGCCAGCTGGGGCAGGCCTAGGTACTTC.

V and J are TRBV19 and TRBJ2-1; 9 bases map to TRBD1. This CDR3 comprises 15 residues. The V gene's germline CDR1 is LNHDA and CDR2 SQIVND (reference sequence). V was clipped by 2 bases and J by 2 bases; unmatched bases: 1. CDR3 in DNA: TGTGCCAGTAGTATAACAGGGGGCACCTACAATGAGCAGTTCTTC. This gives the protein CASSITGGTYNEQFF.

This rearrangement joins TRBV30 to TRBJ1-6; D ambiguous. V was trimmed by 1 base and J by 0 bases, leaving 13 bases between them. CDR3 size: 17 residues. CDR1 and CDR2 from the germline V gene are GTSNPN and SVGIG (reference sequence). DNA for the CDR3: TGTGCCTGGAGTGACTTGATAGGTAGCTCCTATAATTCACCCCTCCACTTT. This codes for CAWSDLIGSSYNSPLHF.

CDR3 coding DNA: TGTGCCAGCAGCTTAGCGCTGAACGAGCAGTACTTC. The encoded protein is CASSLALNEQYF. J is TRBJ2-7 and V is TRBV7-9; the D is unclear. Per the germline V gene, CDR1 is SEHNR and CDR2 is FQNEAQ (reference sequence). The CDR3 has 12 residues. V lost 0 bases and J 5 bases, leaving 5 bases between the germline ends. Based on the CDR3 plus reference TRBV7-9 and TRBJ2-7, the full variable domain is DTGVSQNPRHKITKRGQNVTFRCDPISEHNRLYWYRQTLGQGPEFLTYFQNEAQLEKSRLLSDRFSAERPKGSFSTLEIQRTEQGDSAMYLCASSLALNEQYFGPGTRLTVT.